These 30 T cell receptor beta chains were all obtained from the same sample, sequenced in a study of blood T cell repertoires in COVID-19. Some clones are missing from TCRdb's copy, which holds only in-frame ones; the method was immunoSEQ multiplex PCR. The data hold fewer than 250,000 clones, with around 89% observed a single time. The sample was PBMCs or T cells enriched from blood (not recorded which). The receptor set was obtained from a man under 40 who had been exposed to COVID-19.

The chain combines TRBV18 with TRBJ2-7; 13 bases line up with TRBD2. Trimming cost V 4 bases and J 2 bases; bases outside gene matches: 2. CDR3 length: 15 amino acids. Germline CDR1 is KGHSH and CDR2 is LQKENI. CDR3 DNA: TGTGCCAGCTCACGGACTAGCGGGGGACCCTACGAGCAGTACTTC. It yields the protein CASSRTSGGPYEQYF.

The chain joins TRBV19 to TRBJ2-4; D might be TRBD1 (5 bases). This CDR3 is built from 14 residues. The germline CDR1 and CDR2 sequences are LNHDA and SQIVND (reference sequence). V lost 3 bases to trimming and J lost 6 bases, with 12 bases between them. CDR3: CASSMGRFGNIQYF. The DNA for the CDR3 is TGTGCCAGTAGTATGGGGCGGTTTGGAAACATTCAGTACTTC. Based on the CDR3 plus reference TRBV19 and TRBJ2-4, the full variable domain is DGGITQSPKYLFRKEGQNVTLSCEQNLNHDAMYWYRQDPGQGLRLIYYSQIVNDFQKGDIAEGYSVSREKKESFPLTVTSAQKNPTAFYLCASSMGRFGNIQYFGAGTRLSVL.

The chain has TRBV7-2 and TRBJ2-2; the match to TRBD1 covers 9 bases. V shed 6 bases and J 7 bases; nucleotides not matched to a gene: 12. There are 16 residues in the CDR3. CDR1 is SGHTA, CDR2 FQGNSA, per germline. The CDR3, as DNA: TGTGCCAGCAGTCCCGAAGGGACAGGGCGGATCGGGGAGCTGTTTTTT. It is translated as CASSPEGTGRIGELFF.

V usage is TRBV7-9 and J usage is TRBJ1-1; 8 nucleotides agree with TRBD1. Trimming cost V 5 bases and J 3 bases; bases outside gene matches: 14. The CDR3 contains 17 residues. Germline CDR1 SEHNR, CDR2 FQNEAQ (reference sequence). CDR3 protein: CASSPTGVLDGDTEAFF. The CDR3 DNA follows: TGTGCCAGCAGCCCGACAGGGGTGCTGGATGGGGACACTGAAGCTTTCTTT.

The V call is TRBV19, the J call TRBJ1-5, with D perhaps TRBD1 (5 bases). Germline V gene lookup returns CDR1 LNHDA and CDR2 SQIVND (reference sequence). The CDR3 contains 15 residues. V lost 5 bases, J lost 0 bases, and 11 bases lay in between. The CDR3 coding sequence is TGTGCCAGTAGTCCAGGGCCTTATAGCAATCAGCCCCAGCATTTT. Translating gives CASSPGPYSNQPQHF.

The V call is TRBV7-2, the J call TRBJ2-3, with D possibly matching TRBD2 (6 bases). The CDR3 has 17 amino acids. Trimming took 3 bases from V and 1 from J, leaving 17 bases between them. The germline V gene has CDR1 SGHTA and CDR2 FQGNSA. Written as DNA, the CDR3 is TGTGCCAGCAGCTTGAGCCCCCCACCGGGAGGCACAGATACGCAGTATTTT. Residues: CASSLSPPPGGTDTQYF.

V usage is TRBV27 and J usage is TRBJ1-3; D unclear. This CDR3 has 14 residues. The V gene lost 5 bases and the J gene lost 0 bases, with 8 bases spanning the gap. Germline CDR1 MNHEY, CDR2 SMNVEV (reference sequence). DNA of the CDR3: TGTGCCAGCAGTAAACAAGTCTCTGGAAACACCATATATTTT. It yields the protein CASSKQVSGNTIYF.

This clone was seen a single time. The V and J genes are TRBV4-2 and TRBJ2-3; possibly TRBD2 for D (7 bases). V was trimmed by 4 bases and J by 5 bases, leaving 16 bases between them. The germline V gene encodes CDR1 LGHNA and CDR2 YNFKEQ. The CDR3 totals 15 residues. CDR3 nucleotides: TGTGCCAGCAGCCCCAGCACTAGGGGGGGAGATACGCAGTATTTT. Translation: CASSPSTRGGDTQYF.

The gene calls are TRBV30 and TRBJ1-6, with D perhaps TRBD1 (6 bases). CDR3 length: 12 amino acids. Germline V gene sequence: CDR1 GTSNPN, CDR2 SVGIG (reference sequence). The V gene lost 5 bases and the J gene lost 7 bases, with 9 bases spanning the gap. The CDR3 nucleotides are TGTGCCTGGGACAGGACAAATTCACCCCTCCACTTT. It yields the protein CAWDRTNSPLHF.

This chain links TRBV11-1 with TRBJ2-5, with D perhaps matching TRBD1 (5 bases). CDR1 and CDR2 (germline): SGHAT, FQDESV (reference sequence). Trimming left V 5 bases short and J 5 bases short, with 12 bases between. The CDR3 is 13 residues long. The CDR3 nucleotides are TGTGCCAGCAGCAGGGGCGCGGATGAGACCCAGTACTTC. Residues: CASSRGADETQYF.

Only a few counts were recorded for this clone. This chain uses TRBV6-5 with TRBJ1-2; D is uncertain. The V and J ends lost 6 bases and 6 bases respectively, with 17 bases between them. The CDR3 spans 14 residues. Germline lookup yields CDR1 MNHEY and CDR2 SVGAGI. CDR3 coding DNA: TGTGCCAGCAGCCTGGAGCGGGGAATCCATGGCTACACCTTC. It yields the protein CASSLERGIHGYTF.

The chain joins TRBV7-9 to TRBJ2-7; possible D gene TRBD1, 6 bases. Trimming shortened V by 5 bases and J by 4 bases, and 12 bases separated the two germline ends. Looked up from germline, CDR1 is SEHNR and CDR2 is FQNEAQ (reference sequence). The CDR3 totals 13 residues. CDR3: CASSDDQGYEQYF. The CDR3 nucleotides are TGTGCCAGCAGCGATGACCAGGGGTACGAGCAGTACTTC. The entire variable domain, with the rest obtained from reference TRBV7-9 and TRBJ2-7, is as follows: DTGVSQNPRHKITKRGQNVTFRCDPISEHNRLYWYRQTLGQGPEFLTYFQNEAQLEKSRLLSDRFSAERPKGSFSTLEIQRTEQGDSAMYLCASSDDQGYEQYFGPGTRLTVT.

The J gene is TRBJ2-1, the V gene TRBV11-2, with TRBD2 identical over 14 bases. The V gene end was trimmed by 4 bases and the J gene end by 8 bases; junction bases not matched to a gene: 7. The length of the CDR3 is 16 residues. Germline values: CDR1 SGHAT, CDR2 FQNNGV. CDR3 loop: CASSSRLAGGVDEQFF. The DNA of the CDR3 is TGTGCCAGCAGCTCCCGACTAGCGGGGGGGGTAGATGAGCAGTTCTTC.

In its sample, this clone was seen once. This sequence joins TRBV5-6 and TRBJ2-1; perhaps TRBD2 as D (6 bases). CDR3 size: 16 residues. Trimming stripped 2 bases from V and 1 base from J, with 13 bases between. Per germline, CDR1 SGHDT and CDR2 YYEEEE. The CDR3 protein is CASSFRRGRSYNEQFF. The CDR3 nucleotides are TGTGCCAGCAGCTTCAGGAGGGGAAGATCCTACAATGAGCAGTTCTTC.

The chain recombines TRBV5-6 with TRBJ1-2, with a weak D call TRBD1 (6 bases). The V gene's germline CDR1 is SGHDT and CDR2 YYEEEE. The V gene lost 2 bases and the J gene lost 6 bases, with 14 bases spanning the gap. This CDR3 is built from 14 residues. The CDR3 reads CASSLLGQGNGYTF. The CDR3 DNA reads TGTGCCAGCAGCTTACTTGGCCAGGGGAATGGCTACACCTTC.

This rearrangement joins TRBV5-4 to TRBJ2-7, with 12 bases identical to TRBD1. Germline V lookup: CDR1 SGHNT, CDR2 YYREEE (reference sequence). The CDR3 has 19 residues. The ends lost 0 bases at V and 0 bases at J; junction bases unmatched: 10. The CDR3 is CASSLARGTGGTSSYEQYF. The CDR3 nucleotides read TGTGCCAGCAGCTTGGCCAGGGGGACAGGGGGCACCAGCTCCTACGAGCAGTACTTC.

V and J are TRBV20-1 and TRBJ2-1; the D is unclear. CDR1 is DFQATT, CDR2 SNEGSKA, per germline (reference sequence). Trimming took 3 bases from V and 16 from J, leaving 16 bases between them. This CDR3 contains 11 residues. Here the CDR3 DNA reads TGCAGTGCTAGTTTACTGTCGGTCGTATTCTTC. It yields the protein CSASLLSVVFF.

The rearrangement links TRBV12-5 to TRBJ2-7; D may be TRBD2 (6 bases). V lost 1 base and J 5 bases, leaving 18 bases between the germline ends. The germline V gene encodes CDR1 LGHNT and CDR2 FRNRAP. The CDR3 extends over 16 amino acids. CDR3 residues: CASGLADPGVSNEQYF. Here the CDR3 DNA reads TGTGCTAGTGGTTTGGCCGACCCGGGGGTCAGCAACGAGCAGTACTTC.

The chain carries TRBV7-2 and TRBJ1-2; TRBD1 matches at 8 bases. The CDR3 has 15 residues. Losses at the gene ends were 2 bases for V and 3 bases for J; bases not matched to a gene: 5. CDR1 and CDR2 (germline): SGHTA, FQGNSA. Written as DNA, the CDR3 is TGTGCCAGCAGCTTAAGGACAGGGATCGACTATGGCTACACCTTC. Encoded protein: CASSLRTGIDYGYTF.

V is TRBV6-5 and J is TRBJ2-7; 7 nucleotides agree with TRBD1. The length of the CDR3 is 15 residues. Germline values: CDR1 MNHEY, CDR2 SVGAGI. V lost 5 bases, J lost 0 bases, and 7 bases stayed unmatched. CDR3 loop: CASSIAGGPSYEQYF. CDR3 nucleotide sequence: TGTGCCAGCAGTATCGCAGGGGGTCCCTCCTACGAGCAGTACTTC.

V and J are TRBV30 and TRBJ2-3; maybe TRBD2 (5 bases). V lost 2 bases and J lost 2, with 11 bases in between. The CDR3 length is 14 residues. Germline V gene data show CDR1 as GTSNPN and CDR2 as SVGIG (reference sequence). The CDR3 sequence: CAWSSTGITDTQYF. CDR3 nucleotide sequence: TGTGCCTGGAGTAGTACGGGGATCACAGATACGCAGTATTTT.

The J gene is TRBJ1-1, the V gene TRBV11-2; unclear D gene. The CDR3 runs 13 residues. Trimming stripped 3 bases from V and 0 bases from J, with 5 bases between. The germline V gene encodes CDR1 SGHAT and CDR2 FQNNGV. The CDR3 spells CASSLGVNTEAFF. CDR3 DNA sequence: TGTGCCAGCAGCTTGGGAGTGAACACTGAAGCTTTCTTT.

The V call is TRBV4-3, the J call TRBJ1-2, with TRBD1 matching over 7 bases. Germline trimming cut 4 bases from V and 8 bases from J; bases unmatched to any gene: 13. Germline CDR1 is LGHNA and CDR2 is YSLEER. CDR3 size: 15 residues. The CDR3 coding sequence is TGCGCCAGCAGCCCGGGGGTACAGGGGTTATGGGGCTACACCTTC. Translated: CASSPGVQGLWGYTF.

The chain joins TRBV3-1 (or the pseudogene TRBV3-2) to TRBJ2-6; 14 bases are shared with TRBD2. In germline, CDR1 is LGHDT, CDR2 YNNKEL (reference sequence). V shed 0 bases, J shed 3 bases, and the junction held 1 base outside the gene matches. This CDR3 is built from 18 residues. CDR3 sequence: CASSQDGTSGGGANVLTF. The CDR3, as DNA: TGTGCCAGCAGCCAAGATGGGACTAGCGGGGGTGGGGCCAACGTCCTGACTTTC.

This chain joins TRBV27 and TRBJ1-2; TRBD1 matches 8 bases. V lost 4 bases, J lost 7 bases, and 11 bases stayed unmatched. From germline, CDR1 is MNHEY and CDR2 SMNVEV (reference sequence). This CDR3 has 15 amino acids. CDR3 loop: CASSSRTGSYGGYTF. DNA of the CDR3: TGTGCCAGCAGTTCCCGGACAGGGAGTTATGGTGGCTACACCTTC.

The J gene is TRBJ2-7, the V gene TRBV7-9; 7 nucleotides match TRBD1. The CDR3 has 15 residues. V trimming: 5 bases; J trimming: 1 base; junction bases outside the gene matches: 8. CDR1 and CDR2 (germline): SEHNR, FQNEAQ (reference sequence). Here the CDR3 reads CASSPRTGRSYEQYF. The CDR3 DNA is TGTGCCAGCAGCCCTCGGACAGGTCGTTCCTACGAGCAGTACTTC.

This sequence joins TRBV11-3 and TRBJ1-3; D is unresolved. CDR3 length: 13 amino acids. Trimming left V 1 base short and J 8 bases short, with 9 bases between. Germline V gives CDR1 SGHNT, CDR2 YENEEA. CDR3 sequence reads: CASSLVASDTIYF. CDR3 DNA sequence: TGTGCCAGCAGCTTAGTAGCCTCGGACACCATATATTTT.

A note on this clone: A read error may produce the germline difference seen at one junction end. The CDR3 DNA sequence: TGTGCCAGCAAACAGGATCCGTTCTTC. Its translation: CASKQDPFF. The V and J genes are TRBV25-1 and TRBJ2-7; possible D gene TRBD1, 5 bases. Per the germline V gene, CDR1 is MGHDK and CDR2 is SYGVNS. The CDR3 extends over 9 amino acids.

The rearrangement uses TRBV11-2 and TRBJ2-5, with 12 bases that match TRBD2. Trimming took 5 bases from V and 1 from J; bases not matched to a gene: 11. CDR3 length: 18 amino acids. Looked up from germline, CDR1 is SGHAT and CDR2 is FQNNGV. CDR3 region: CASSLIGPGLAGQETQYF. The CDR3 region has the DNA TGTGCCAGCAGCCTAATAGGCCCGGGACTAGCGGGCCAAGAGACCCAGTACTTC. The whole variable domain, filled in from reference TRBV11-2 and TRBJ2-5, reads EAGVAQSPRYKIIEKRQSVAFWCNPISGHATLYWYQQILGQGPKLLIQFQNNGVVDDSQLPKDRFSAERLKGVDSTLKIQPAKLEDSAVYLCASSLIGPGLAGQETQYFGPGTRLLVL.

The chain carries TRBV4-2 and TRBJ2-1, with 12 bases that match TRBD2. This CDR3 region has 21 residues. Germline CDR1 is LGHNA and CDR2 is YNFKEQ. Germline trimming cut 1 base from V and 0 bases from J; bases unmatched to any gene: 13. CDR3: CASSQGRSGTSGWSSYNEQFF. Written as DNA, the CDR3 is TGTGCCAGCAGCCAAGGACGGAGCGGGACTAGCGGGTGGAGCTCCTACAATGAGCAGTTCTTC.